The 22 T cell receptor beta chains given below trace back to one sample, sequenced in a study of radiation and T cells in renal cell carcinoma. The table came from immunoSEQ multiplex PCR; TCRdb's copy has only in-frame clones and leaves some out. This table has some 10,000 clones, roughly 63% appearing once. Treatment denoted: 15 Gy SBRT to primary tumor, nephrectomy 4 weeks later. The sample consisted of tumor tissue, taken from a patient whose treatment included radiotherapy and nephrectomy. These receptors were obtained from a woman aged 45-59 years with renal cell carcinoma.

The rearrangement joins TRBV10-3 to TRBJ2-1, with TRBD2 identical over 8 bases. V was pared by 3 bases and J by 8 bases, with 12 bases of the junction left unmatched. CDR3 length: 16 residues. Germline loops: CDR1 ENHRY, CDR2 SYGVKD. The CDR3 DNA is TGTGCCATCAGTGAACTAGCGGCTAGTGGGGGGGATGAGCAGTTCTTC. Translation: CAISELAASGGDEQFF.

This clone was observed a few times. The V call is TRBV9, the J call TRBJ2-2; D gene unclear. Germline V gene data show CDR1 as SGDLS and CDR2 as YYNGEE. The CDR3 consists of 16 residues. Trimming left V 0 bases short and J 0 bases short, with 9 bases between. The CDR3 DNA is TGTGCCAGCAGCGTAGGGTGGGCGACGAACACCGGGGAGCTGTTTTTT. Translation gives CASSVGWATNTGELFF.

This chain uses TRBV7-2 with TRBJ2-2, with TRBD2 identical over 10 bases. CDR1 and CDR2 (germline): SGHTA, FQGNSA. CDR3 length: 16 amino acids. V lost 5 bases to trimming and J lost 6 bases; unmatched junction nucleotides: 9. In nucleotides, the CDR3 is TGTGCCAGCAGCCCAGGGGGACTAGCGTTACCCGGGGAGCTGTTTTTT. As protein: CASSPGGLALPGELFF. The full variable domain, completed using reference TRBV7-2 and TRBJ2-2, is GAGVSQSPSNKVTEKGKDVELRCDPISGHTALYWYRQSLGQGLEFLIYFQGNSAPDKSGLPSDRFSAERTGGSVSTLTIQRTQQEDSAVYLCASSPGGLALPGELFFGEGSRLTVL.

The chain couples TRBV7-8 to TRBJ2-7; tentative D call: TRBD1 (6 bases). The V gene's germline CDR1 is SGHVS and CDR2 FQNEAQ. There are 13 residues in the CDR3. The germline V and J ends were trimmed by 5 bases and 4 bases, with 12 bases remaining between them. DNA of the CDR3: TGTGCCAGCAGCCGGGACACCCTGTACGAGCAGTACTTC. This sequence encodes CASSRDTLYEQYF.

CDR3 residues: CAISEHMTGDGQETQYF. The CDR3 nucleotides read TGTGCCATCAGTGAGCACATGACGGGAGATGGGCAAGAGACCCAGTACTTC. V gene TRBV10-3 combines with J gene TRBJ2-5, with D tentatively TRBD2 (6 bases). The CDR3 totals 17 residues. Germline CDR1 ENHRY, CDR2 SYGVKD. Trimming left V 2 bases short and J 2 bases short, with 18 bases between.

The rearrangement joins TRBV5-4 to TRBJ2-5, with TRBD2 identical over 8 bases. From germline, CDR1 is SGHNT and CDR2 YYREEE (reference sequence). Germline trimming cut 5 bases from V and 1 base from J; bases unmatched to any gene: 7. There are 15 residues in the CDR3. This chain's CDR3 is CASRRGGGLQETQYF. The CDR3 DNA is TGTGCCAGCAGACGGGGGGGAGGGCTCCAAGAGACCCAGTACTTC.

The chain combines TRBV5-4 with TRBJ2-5, with TRBD2 matching 8 bases. The CDR3 sequence is 14 residues long. Germline CDR1 and CDR2: SGHNT and YYREEE (reference sequence). J lost 4 bases, V lost 0 bases, and 2 bases had no gene match. The CDR3 DNA reads TGTGCCAGCAGCTTGGCGGGAGGGGCAGAGACCCAGTACTTC. It codes for CASSLAGGAETQYF.

The chain carries TRBV6-1 and TRBJ1-2; possibly TRBD1 for D (5 bases). Germline loops: CDR1 MNHNS, CDR2 SASEGT. CDR3 length equals 14 residues. The V end was cut by 2 bases, the J end by 5 bases, with 12 bases between. CDR3 region: CASSETGRYYGYTF. The CDR3 DNA reads as TGTGCCAGCAGTGAAACAGGACGGTATTATGGCTACACCTTC.

The chain joins TRBV11-3 to TRBJ2-3; the D gene could be TRBD1 or TRBD2 (6 bases each). The germline V gene has CDR1 SGHNT and CDR2 YENEEA. V dropped 3 bases and J dropped 4 bases, with 11 bases sitting between them. This CDR3 contains 14 residues. CDR3 sequence reads: CASSLSRGADTQYF. In nucleotides, the CDR3 is TGTGCCAGCAGCTTGTCAAGGGGGGCAGATACGCAGTATTTT.

This chain connects TRBV28 to TRBJ2-1, with 10 nucleotides matching TRBD2. This CDR3 has 15 residues. With V trimmed by 6 bases and J by 5 bases, 7 bases remained unmatched. In germline, CDR1 is MDHEN, CDR2 SYDVKM. In DNA, the CDR3 is TGTGCCAGCAGCCGAGCGGGAGGGCCCAACAATGAGCAGTTCTTC. Translation gives CASSRAGGPNNEQFF. The full variable domain, with the rest looked up from reference TRBV28 and TRBJ2-1, is DVKVTQSSRYLVKRTGEKVFLECVQDMDHENMFWYRQDPGLGLRLIYFSYDVKMKEKGDIPEGYSVSREKKERFSLILESASTNQTSMYLCASSRAGGPNNEQFFGPGTRLTVL.

This clone was seen more than once but under ten times. The chain couples TRBV7-2 to TRBJ2-7, with 9 nucleotides matching TRBD1. Germline assignment: CDR1 SGHTA and CDR2 FQGNSA. The CDR3 spans 16 residues. Trimming cost V 5 bases and J 5 bases; bases outside gene matches: 13. The CDR3 sequence is CASSRTGGAGDHEQYF. As DNA, the CDR3 is TGTGCCAGCAGCCGAACAGGGGGCGCAGGTGACCACGAGCAGTACTTC.

This chain connects TRBV5-1 to TRBJ2-3, with 8 bases aligning to TRBD2. The CDR3 consists of 16 residues. The germline V gene encodes CDR1 SGHRS and CDR2 YFSETQ. V dropped 0 bases and J dropped 3; count of bases not matched to a gene: 6. As DNA, the CDR3 is TGCGCCAGCAGCTTGGGAGCGGGAGCGATGACAGATACGCAGTATTTT. It is translated as CASSLGAGAMTDTQYF.

The DNA for the CDR3 is TGTGCCAGCAGCTTGGGTGGGGCGAGGGAGACCCAGTACTTC. Protein: CASSLGGARETQYF. This chain uses TRBV5-6 with TRBJ2-5, with D tentatively TRBD1 (5 bases). This CDR3 has 14 amino acids. V lost 0 bases, J lost 5 bases, and 11 bases lay in between. Per the germline V gene, CDR1 is SGHDT and CDR2 is YYEEEE.

This clone was counted between two and nine times. CDR3 sequence: CATSRDRFPGTQYF. CDR3 bases: TGTGCCACCAGCAGAGATAGGTTTCCGGGTACGCAGTATTTT. The chain links TRBV15 to TRBJ2-3, with D uncertain. Trimming removed 0 bases from V and 8 bases from J, with 12 bases in between. CDR3 length: 14 residues. The germline V gene encodes CDR1 LNHNV and CDR2 YYDKDF (reference sequence).

This clone was detected once. The V call is TRBV28, the J call TRBJ2-1; the D is unclear. V lost 6 bases to trimming and J lost 9 bases, with 15 bases between them. The CDR3 runs 13 residues. Germline loops: CDR1 MDHEN, CDR2 SYDVKM. This CDR3 reads CASRLSEVGEQFF. CDR3 DNA: TGTGCCAGCAGGCTAAGTGAGGTTGGTGAGCAGTTCTTC.

This clone was picked up a small number of times. The chain uses TRBV28 and TRBJ2-7, with D possibly TRBD1 on 6 matching bases. The CDR3 extends over 14 amino acids. V lost 6 bases and J lost 0, with 12 bases in between. Germline V gene sequence: CDR1 MDHEN, CDR2 SYDVKM. The CDR3 DNA sequence: TGTGCCAGCAGAAGGGACATATACTCCTACGAGCAGTACTTC. Translated: CASRRDIYSYEQYF.

This sequence joins TRBV6-7 and TRBJ1-2; 9 bases agree with TRBD1. TRBV6-7 is flagged as an ORF with uncertain function. The CDR3 consists of 15 residues. V lost 5 bases and J lost 0; bases outside the gene matches: 4. CDR3 bases: TGTGCCAGCAGTCCTTGGACAGGGGCTAACTATGGCTACACCTTC. Residues: CASSPWTGANYGYTF.

The chain carries TRBV19 and TRBJ2-3; D may be TRBD2 (6 bases). V lost 3 bases to trimming and J lost 2 bases, with 12 bases between them. Germline V gives CDR1 LNHDA, CDR2 SQIVND (reference sequence). The CDR3 sequence is 15 residues long. CDR3 in amino acids: CASSIRRDLTDTQYF. DNA for the CDR3: TGTGCCAGTAGTATCCGGCGGGACCTCACAGATACGCAGTATTTT.

In its sample, this clone was seen a few times. The chain employs TRBV4-1 and TRBJ1-4; D is perhaps TRBD1 (6 bases). Germline assignment: CDR1 MGHRA and CDR2 YSYEKL. This CDR3 region has 15 residues. The V and J ends lost 5 bases and 1 base respectively, with 11 bases between them. CDR3 amino acids: CASSSEGGTNEKLFF. The DNA for the CDR3 is TGCGCCAGCAGCTCGGAGGGGGGAACTAATGAAAAACTGTTTTTT.

In its sample, this clone is medium-sized. V gene TRBV5-4 combines with J gene TRBJ2-7, with D perhaps TRBD2 (7 bases). V lost 4 bases and J 6 bases, leaving 26 bases between the germline ends. The germline gives CDR1 SGHNT, CDR2 YYREEE (reference sequence). This CDR3 region has 17 residues. DNA of the CDR3: TGTGCCAGCAGCCCTTCGAGCGGGACATACTTCGGCTCCGAGCAGTACTTC. As protein: CASSPSSGTYFGSEQYF.

This chain connects TRBV28 to TRBJ1-2, with no clear D. The germline V and J ends were trimmed by 2 bases and 0 bases, with 7 bases remaining between them. Per germline, CDR1 MDHEN and CDR2 SYDVKM. The CDR3 consists of 14 residues. This chain's CDR3 is CASSLPGTNYGYTF. The CDR3 DNA reads TGTGCCAGCAGTTTACCAGGCACTAACTATGGCTACACCTTC.

V is TRBV19 and J is TRBJ1-6; D is unclear. The CDR3 has 15 amino acids. CDR1 is LNHDA, CDR2 SQIVND, per germline (reference sequence). V was clipped by 1 base and J by 6 bases, with 10 bases between them. The CDR3 is CASSIAGYANSPLHF. The CDR3 bases are TGTGCCAGTAGTATAGCTGGGTACGCTAATTCACCCCTCCACTTT.